The 6 T cell receptor beta chains in this list originate from one sample, sequenced in a study of cytomegalovirus exposure and HLA in healthy donors. Primers: 60 Vbeta forward and 13 Jbeta reverse. The repertoire was sequenced with immunoSEQ multiplex PCR; TCRdb's copy has only in-frame clones and lacks some. The sample lists about 140,000 clones, about 80% occurring once. Sequencing input: PBMCs. Source of these receptors: a woman between 18 and 29 years old in good health and CMV-seropositive.

The chain recombines TRBV5-1 with TRBJ2-7; a weak D match, TRBD2 (5 bases). This CDR3 is 16 amino acids long. Germline CDR1 reads SGHRS; CDR2 reads YFSETQ. V was shortened by 0 bases and J by 2 bases, with 15 bases between the two germline ends. The CDR3 is CASSLESRRSTYEQYF. The CDR3 DNA sequence: TGCGCCAGCAGCTTGGAGAGTCGGAGGTCTACCTACGAGCAGTACTTC.

This chain uses TRBV4-3 with TRBJ1-2; 7 nucleotides line up with TRBD1. The CDR3 runs to 15 residues. CDR1 is LGHNA, CDR2 YSLEER, per germline. Losses at the gene ends were 3 bases for V and 6 bases for J; bases not matched to a gene: 10. CDR3 protein: CASSQLSGGQDGYTF. The CDR3 DNA sequence: TGCGCCAGCAGCCAGCTATCAGGGGGGCAAGATGGCTACACCTTC.

The genes are TRBV7-9 and TRBJ2-3; D ambiguous. The CDR3 spans 17 residues. The germline gives CDR1 SEHNR, CDR2 FQNEAQ (reference sequence). Trimming left V 5 bases short and J 2 bases short, with 20 bases between. In DNA, the CDR3 is TGTGCCAGCAGCCCATTCCCGGGTTCACGTTCCACAGATACGCAGTATTTT. Translation: CASSPFPGSRSTDTQYF.

The rearrangement joins TRBV4-1 to TRBJ1-5, with 9 positions matching TRBD1. The CDR3 length is 20 residues. Germline CDR1 MGHRA, CDR2 YSYEKL. V shed 0 bases, J shed 10 bases, and the junction held 22 bases outside the gene matches. The CDR3 coding sequence is TGCGCCAGCAGCCAAGATAAGGTCACGGGGACAGGGCCGCGAAGAGCTCCCCAGCATTTT. It is translated as CASSQDKVTGTGPRRAPQHF.

The rearrangement joins TRBV5-6 to TRBJ1-6; perhaps TRBD1 as D (5 bases). Per germline, CDR1 SGHDT and CDR2 YYEEEE. CDR3 length: 14 residues. Trimming removed 1 base from V and 10 bases from J, with 12 bases in between. The DNA of the CDR3 is TGTGCCAGCAGCTTGACAGGCCGCCAATCACCCCTCCACTTT. Translation: CASSLTGRQSPLHF.

The rearrangement uses TRBV6-5 and TRBJ1-6; the D is unclear. This CDR3 is built from 15 residues. V was cut by 4 bases and J by 6 bases, with 13 bases left in between. The germline V gene has CDR1 MNHEY and CDR2 SVGAGI. The CDR3 DNA is TGTGCCAGCAGTTCGTTCTCCGGGAGTAATTCACCCCTCCACTTT. Its translation is CASSSFSGSNSPLHF.